This T cell receptor beta chain was captured in a study of T-cell reconstitution after alpha-beta-depleted transplantation in children. It was with unique molecular identifiers that the TCRbeta library was prepared. TCRdb reprocessed the PCR reads with MiXCR, giving one entry per CDR3 protein. The sample lists some 490,000 distinct CDR3 sequences, around 12% occurring once. The CDR3 totals 15 residues. Germline V gives CDR1 MNHNS, CDR2 SASEGT. The V and J ends lost 11 bases and 0 bases, in that order; junction bases with no gene match: 13. Sequences were derived from PBMCs from the stem cell graft donor, sampled from the stem cell graft. J is TRBJ2-7 and V is TRBV6-1; 7 nucleotides align to TRBD1. The receptor's source is a human donor who donated a stem cell graft to a child with combined immunodeficiency. The CDR3 sequence is CAHNDPDRFSYEQYF. CDR3 nucleotide sequence: TGTGCCCATAATGACCCGGACAGGTTCTCCTACGAGCAGTACTTC.